This entry features one T cell receptor (beta chain) sequence. Its antigen is not known. This specimen comes from a study of a mutant IDH1 vaccine in newly diagnosed glioma. Study-level points and caveats: Pseudoprogression appears to have had no connection to changes in top peripheral T cell clonotypes.

The CDR3 length is 10 residues. The germline V gene encodes CDR1 DFQATT and CDR2 SNEGSKA (reference sequence). The time point was: baseline, week 1 (first vaccination visit). Stated treatment: pre-vaccination baseline after standard-of-care therapy. Here immunoSEQ multiplex PCR was the method, and the copy in TCRdb shows in-frame clones only, minus some. Of 20,000 to 25,000 clones in the sample, about 85% were seen once. This chain connects TRBV20-1 to TRBJ2-5; no firm D call. This receptor was taken from a man aged 35-49 years with glioma. The material was PBMCs, obtained from a glioma patient treated with radiotherapy, temozolomide or both. The CDR3 region is CSVPAETQYF. CDR3 bases: TGCAGCGTACCCGCAGAGACCCAGTACTTC.